The clone carrying this T cell receptor beta chain was seen a handful of times. This sample was taken from a study of blood T cells in healthy people across ages. A second PCR of 7 to 11 cycles used a sample-barcoded 5' primer and a J-beta primer mix. In TCRdb, the 5' RACE reads were re-called with MiXCR into one record per CDR3 protein. The table lists 700,000 to 900,000 distinct CDR3 sequences, less than 70% of them singletons. This CDR3 comprises 13 residues. Germline CDR1 DFQATT, CDR2 SNEGSKA (reference sequence). The V end lost 1 base, the J end lost 10 bases, and 17 bases lay between the germline ends.

Specimen: blood. This rearrangement joins TRBV20-1 to TRBJ2-7, with D possibly being TRBD2 (5 bases). This receptor was identified in a man at least 80 years old in good health. In DNA form, the CDR3 reads TGCAGTGCTAGAGCGGAAGCGGCCCTTGGACAGTACTTC. This gives the protein CSARAEAALGQYF.